The present entry profiles one T cell receptor beta chain with its context. Antigen unknown. TCRdb re-called the 5' RACE reads with MiXCR, one entry per CDR3 protein. The data contain around 310,000 distinct CDR3 sequences, 20% of them singletons. CDR3 length equals 15 residues. CDR1 and CDR2 (germline): SGHTA, FQGTGA. With 5 bases removed from V and 5 bases from J, the gap between germline ends came to 18 bases. These data are taken from a study of T-cell memory formation after mild COVID-19. Whole-study findings and limits: Some responding clones appeared in pre-infection memory, suggesting cross-reactive memory joined.

The gene calls are TRBV7-3 and TRBJ1-1; TRBD1 is a possible D gene (6 bases). Sample: PBMCs or a T cell subset sorted from them (not recorded which). This receptor was taken from a man between 18 and 29 years old who had mild COVID-19 (a few samples of this study predate the infection). Cell type and time point are not known. The DNA of the CDR3 is TGTGCCAGCAGCACATCAGGGGTAAGAAGGACTGAAGCTTTCTTT. It specifies CASSTSGVRRTEAFF.